This T cell receptor beta chain was obtained from a study of T-cell reconstitution after alpha-beta-depleted transplantation in children. Per germline, CDR1 DFQATT and CDR2 SNEGSKA (reference sequence). Deletions cut 0 bases from V and 9 bases from J, with 15 bases between. This CDR3 comprises 14 residues. Regarding the study as a whole: T-cell counts and diversity were attributed mostly to newly produced T cells one year after transplant. Alpha-beta T cells about two months after transplant reportedly derived from several hundred expanded graft clones.

This sample's TCRbeta library carried unique molecular identifier barcodes. TCRdb recomputed calls from the PCR reads with MiXCR, one row per CDR3 protein. Among about a million distinct CDR3 sequences listed, around 30% were seen once. Remarks on this clonotype: No antigen is known for it.

The sample here was PBMCs, mostly from graft donor cells, taken 360 days after TCRalphabeta/CD19-depleted stem cell transplant. The TCR was taken from a boy under two years old who had a stem cell transplant for SCID, so the T cells may come from the graft donor. V gene TRBV20-1 combines with J gene TRBJ2-4; D unclear. CDR3 sequence (DNA): TGCAGTGCTAGAGATTCCGAGATACCGTCCATTCAGTACTTC. Translation: CSARDSEIPSIQYF.